This is a list of T cell receptor beta chains from one sample in a study of T cells in Graves' hyperthyroidism and ophthalmopathy. TCRdb re-analysed the multiplex PCR reads in MiXCR, keeping a single row per CDR3 protein. The sample has some 150,000 distinct CDR3 sequences, approximately 24% seen once. The source material was blood. The receptor source for this set is a woman between 45 and 65 years old with Graves' hyperthyroidism that later progressed to Graves' ophthalmopathy. Both conserved end residues are part of each CDR3. The D gene is left open where the match is weak. Not every row has a clone size; where given, it reads once, few, many or a size class.

TRBV6-6	.	TRBJ2-2	few	CASSYATRGANTGELFF	TGTGCCAGCAGTTACGCGACCAGGGGGGCGAACACCGGGGAGCTGTTTTTT
TRBV20-1	.	TRBJ1-1	many	CSARPDGNTEAFF	TGCAGTGCTAGACCCGACGGGAACACTGAAGCTTTCTTT
TRBV2	TRBD1	TRBJ1-1	.	CASRDVGTVNTEAFF	TGTGCCAGCAGGGACGTCGGGACAGTGAACACTGAAGCTTTCTTT
TRBV28	.	TRBJ2-7	many	CASSPQGQLQVLGQYF	TGTGCCAGCAGTCCCCAGGGCCAGCTTCAGGTCTTGGGGCAGTACTTC
TRBV7-3	.	TRBJ1-1	.	CASSLTMAGSEAFF	TGTGCCAGCAGCTTAACGATGGCAGGGTCTGAAGCTTTCTTT
TRBV25-1	TRBD2	TRBJ2-1	many	CASSVSAGGRNEQFF	TGTGCCAGCAGTGTGTCCGCGGGAGGGCGTAATGAGCAGTTCTTC
TRBV29-1	.	TRBJ2-1	many	CSGDFLDEQFF	TGCAGCGGCGATTTCTTGGATGAGCAGTTCTTC
TRBV11-2	.	TRBJ2-3	many	CASSSRGSTDTQYF	TGTGCCAGCAGCTCCCGAGGGAGCACAGATACGCAGTATTTT
TRBV6-5	TRBD1	TRBJ2-1	.	CASSYVPGQGGDEQFF	TGTGCCAGCAGCTACGTTCCGGGACAGGGAGGCGATGAGCAGTTCTTC
TRBV5-5	TRBD1	TRBJ2-7	few	CASSLFGTGIYEQYF	TGTGCCAGCAGCTTGTTTGGGACAGGGATTTACGAGCAGTACTTC
TRBV3-1	TRBD2	TRBJ2-7	many	CASRSSGGPGEQYF	TGTGCCAGCAGATCTAGCGGGGGGCCTGGCGAGCAGTACTTC
TRBV15	.	TRBJ1-1	many	CATSRRGRNTEAFF	TGTGCCACCAGCAGGCGGGGGAGGAACACTGAAGCTTTCTTT
TRBV27	TRBD2	TRBJ2-1	.	CAIEEAGGGNEQFF	TGTGCCATCGAGGAGGCGGGAGGAGGAAATGAGCAGTTCTTC
TRBV2	.	TRBJ2-5	many	CASSEWKAETQYF	TGTGCCAGCAGTGAATGGAAGGCAGAGACCCAGTACTTC
TRBV30	.	TRBJ1-2	many	CAWRHPGGYGYTF	TGTGCCTGGAGACACCCCGGAGGGTATGGCTACACCTTC
TRBV7-8	TRBD2	TRBJ2-7	once	CASGLSGGSYEQYF	TGTGCCAGCGGGTTGAGCGGGGGATCCTACGAGCAGTACTTC
TRBV7-9	TRBD1	TRBJ1-4	.	CASSFLPGQGVTNEKLFF	TGTGCCAGCAGCTTCTTACCGGGACAGGGGGTGACTAATGAAAAACTGTTTTTT
TRBV7-8	.	TRBJ2-3	few	CASRQGRADTQYF	TGTGCCAGCAGGCAGGGGCGGGCAGATACGCAGTATTTT
TRBV24-1	.	TRBJ1-1	.	CATSDSEGLMNTEAFF	TGTGCCACCAGTGATTCCGAGGGGTTGATGAACACTGAAGCTTTCTTT
TRBV4-1	.	TRBJ2-3	many	CASSQVQGYTDTQYF	TGCGCCAGCAGCCAAGTTCAGGGGTACACAGATACGCAGTATTTT
TRBV5-4	.	TRBJ2-2	.	CASSLRDGSNTGELFF	TGTGCCAGCAGCTTGAGGGACGGCTCGAACACCGGGGAGCTGTTTTTT
TRBV7-9	.	TRBJ2-5	many	CASSLTQRETQYF	TGTGCCAGCAGCTTAACCCAGAGAGAGACCCAGTACTTC
TRBV6-1	TRBD1	TRBJ2-2	.	CASSLDRVNTGELFF	TGTGCCAGCAGTCTAGACAGGGTTAACACCGGGGAGCTGTTTTTT
TRBV5-5	.	TRBJ1-5	many	CASSFSAGNSNQPQHF	TGTGCCAGCAGCTTCAGCGCGGGGAATAGCAATCAGCCCCAGCATTTT
TRBV20-1	.	TRBJ1-4	few	CSARGGLNEKLFF	TGCAGTGCTAGAGGCGGACTTAATGAAAAACTGTTTTTT
TRBV27	TRBD1	TRBJ1-4	.	CASSSSGTGYEKLFF	TGTGCCAGCAGTTCGTCCGGGACAGGTTATGAAAAACTGTTTTTT
TRBV29-1	.	TRBJ2-7	few	CSVADTYEQYF	TGCAGCGTCGCGGACACCTACGAGCAGTACTTC
TRBV5-1	.	TRBJ2-3	.	CASREWAIADTQYF	TGCGCCAGCAGAGAGTGGGCGATCGCAGATACGCAGTATTTT
TRBV28	TRBD1	TRBJ1-1	many	CASSLPASTGLNTEAFF	TGTGCCAGCAGTTTACCCGCTTCGACAGGGTTGAACACTGAAGCTTTCTTT
TRBV25-1	TRBD2	TRBJ2-7	once	CASKGLATGEQYF	TGTGCCAGCAAGGGACTAGCGACTGGCGAGCAGTACTTC
TRBV28	TRBD2	TRBJ2-1	.	CASSSRLAGDNEQFF	TGTGCCAGCAGTTCACGACTAGCGGGAGACAATGAGCAGTTCTTC
TRBV5-1	.	TRBJ2-7	many	CASSLGQYEQYF	TGCGCCAGCAGCTTGGGACAGTACGAGCAGTACTTC
TRBV29-1	.	TRBJ2-1	few	CSVYGHQFYNEQFF	TGCAGCGTTTACGGGCATCAGTTTTACAATGAGCAGTTCTTC
TRBV12-3/TRBV12-4	TRBD2	TRBJ2-7	.	CASTLEAGESYEQYF	TGTGCCAGCACCCTAGAAGCGGGGGAGTCCTACGAGCAGTACTTC
TRBV18	.	TRBJ2-7	.	CASSPQDRGREYF	TGTGCCAGCTCACCACAAGATCGAGGAAGGGAGTACTTC
TRBV6-1	TRBD1	TRBJ2-7	many	CASSPPQGTTYEQYF	TGTGCCAGCAGTCCACCACAGGGGACCACCTACGAGCAGTACTTC
TRBV28	TRBD2	TRBJ2-1	few	CASSFHGAGESNEQFF	TGTGCCAGCAGTTTTCATGGAGCGGGAGAGTCCAATGAGCAGTTCTTC
TRBV13	.	TRBJ2-7	many	CASSLPGDGVYEQYF	TGTGCCAGCAGCCTACCTGGGGACGGAGTTTACGAGCAGTACTTC
TRBV20-1	TRBD2	TRBJ2-3	many	CSAPGLAGRPDTQYF	TGCAGTGCCCCGGGACTAGCGGGAAGGCCAGATACGCAGTATTTT
TRBV29-1	TRBD1	TRBJ1-3	few	CSVGQGAGNTIYF	TGCAGCGTGGGACAGGGCGCTGGAAACACCATATATTTT
TRBV2	.	TRBJ1-5	many	CASREGRNQPQHF	TGTGCCAGCAGGGAAGGACGGAATCAGCCCCAGCATTTT
TRBV28	.	TRBJ1-1	many	CASEAGSEAFF	TGTGCCAGCGAGGCGGGCTCCGAAGCTTTCTTT
TRBV3-1	TRBD1	TRBJ1-3	many	CASSRGQGARGNTIYF	TGTGCCAGCAGCCGCGGACAGGGGGCGCGGGGAAACACCATATATTTT
TRBV6-1	TRBD1	TRBJ2-4	many	CASSFPRQGKGLAKNIQYF	TGTGCCAGCAGTTTCCCCCGACAGGGGAAGGGACTAGCCAAAAACATTCAGTACTTC
TRBV28	TRBD1	TRBJ2-7	many	CASRPGQALYEQYF	TGTGCCAGCAGGCCGGGACAGGCCCTTTACGAGCAGTACTTC
TRBV3-1	TRBD2	TRBJ2-3	.	CASSRNRLAGCTDTQYF	TGTGCCAGCAGCCGCAACAGACTAGCGGGGTGCACAGATACGCAGTATTTT
TRBV28	TRBD1	TRBJ2-7	many	CASSFGTAANEQYF	TGTGCCAGCAGTTTCGGGACAGCCGCAAACGAGCAGTACTTC
TRBV30	.	TRBJ1-2	few	CAWASTSGALGYGYTF	TGTGCCTGGGCATCCACCTCCGGGGCACTGGGCTATGGCTACACCTTC
TRBV6-1	.	TRBJ2-2	.	CASSDIGQGSGWELFF	TGTGCCAGCAGTGATATAGGCCAGGGAAGCGGATGGGAACTGTTTTTT
TRBV7-9	.	TRBJ1-1	many	CASSLGGGNTEAFF	TGTGCCAGCAGCTTAGGGGGGGGGAACACTGAAGCTTTCTTT
TRBV18	TRBD2	TRBJ2-7	many	CASSHPSGSSYEQYF	TGTGCCAGCTCACACCCTAGCGGGAGCTCCTACGAGCAGTACTTC
TRBV6-1	TRBD2	TRBJ2-5	few	CASINYGTSRETQYF	TGTGCCAGCATTAACTACGGGACTAGTCGGGAGACCCAGTACTTC
TRBV5-4	TRBD2	TRBJ2-7	.	CASSLMGLAGSSYEQYF	TGTGCCAGCAGCTTAATGGGACTAGCGGGGAGCTCCTACGAGCAGTACTTC
TRBV18	TRBD1	TRBJ1-2	many	CASSLSQGADGYTF	TGTGCCAGCTCACTGAGCCAGGGGGCGGATGGCTACACCTTC
TRBV20-1	.	TRBJ2-3	many	CSAAALLVSTDTQYF	TGCAGTGCCGCAGCGTTACTAGTATCGACAGATACGCAGTATTTT
TRBV5-1	TRBD1	TRBJ1-1	many	CASSLAGTVNTEAFF	TGCGCCAGCAGCTTGGCCGGGACAGTGAACACTGAAGCTTTCTTT
TRBV27	.	TRBJ2-1	many	CASSLPPYNEQFF	TGTGCCAGCAGTTTACCCCCCTACAATGAGCAGTTCTTC